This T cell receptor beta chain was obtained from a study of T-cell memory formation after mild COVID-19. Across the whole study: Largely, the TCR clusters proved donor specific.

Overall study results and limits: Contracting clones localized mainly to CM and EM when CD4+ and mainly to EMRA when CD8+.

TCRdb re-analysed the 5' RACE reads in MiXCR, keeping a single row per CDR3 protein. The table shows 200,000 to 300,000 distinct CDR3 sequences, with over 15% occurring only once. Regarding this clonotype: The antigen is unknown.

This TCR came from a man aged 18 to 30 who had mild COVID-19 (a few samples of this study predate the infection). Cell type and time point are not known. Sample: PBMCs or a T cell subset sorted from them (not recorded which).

The CDR3 DNA reads as TGTGCCAGCAGCTCCGACAGGTTCATAGATACGCAGTATTTT. As protein: CASSSDRFIDTQYF. The J gene is TRBJ2-3, the V gene TRBV5-6, with D perhaps matching TRBD1 (6 bases). The CDR3 extends over 14 amino acids. Germline V lookup: CDR1 SGHDT, CDR2 YYEEEE. V was trimmed by 3 bases and J by 5 bases, leaving 13 bases between them.